Below, 23 T cell receptor beta chains from the same sample are listed, as sequenced in a study of T cells in women clearing cervical HPV infection. The protocol was immunoSEQ multiplex PCR, while the TCRdb copy is restricted to in-frame clones and leaves out a portion. The record lists about 22,000 clones, of which the ten most abundant hold about 5%. The sample was blood buffy coat. All receptors derive from a woman aged 18-69 years with a cervical HPV16 infection that either progressed to CIN3+ or cleared (not recorded which).

With regard to this clone: The observed sequence ends 3 residues before the CDR3 terminus, with the missing tail filled in from the germline J gene. The V gene is TRBV5-4, the J gene TRBJ2-5; 7 positions agree with TRBD2. Germline V gives CDR1 SGHNT, CDR2 YYREEE (reference sequence). The CDR3 spans 15 residues. J lost 4 bases, V lost 4 bases, and 10 bases had no gene match. The CDR3 loop is CASSRDGGSVETQYF. The DNA read from the CDR3 is TGTGCCAGCAGCAGGGATGGCGGGAGTGTAGAGACC.

Concerning this clone itself: With the read ending 3 residues before the CDR3 end, the germline J gene is used to fill in that end. The chain employs TRBV7-8 and TRBJ1-1, with 7 bases aligning to TRBD1. V was clipped by 6 bases and J by 1 base; unmatched bases: 2. The CDR3 totals 13 residues. The germline gives CDR1 SGHVS, CDR2 FQNEAQ. Partial CDR3 DNA: TGTGCCAGCAGGGGACAGAAGAACACTGAA. Amino acids: CASRGQKNTE. The whole CDR3 is CASRGQKNTEAFF.

Worth noting for this clone: Read data end 3 residues before the CDR3 end; the end is taken from the germline J gene. This chain connects TRBV2 to TRBJ2-4; D not certain. V dropped 6 bases and J dropped 0 bases, with 3 bases sitting between them. This CDR3 is built from 12 residues. Looked up from germline, CDR1 is SNHLY and CDR2 is FYNNEI. This CDR3 reads CASSLAKNIQYF. The CDR3 DNA, read in part, is TGTGCCAGCAGCCTAGCCAAAAACATT.

Regarding this clone: The CDR3 end is not reached by the read, which stops 3 residues before it; the germline J gene fills it in. The chain is built from TRBV5-1 and TRBJ2-1; 14 positions agree with TRBD2. The V segment lost 4 bases and the J segment 8 bases; nucleotides outside the gene matches: 5. The CDR3 has 15 amino acids. Germline loops: CDR1 SGHRS, CDR2 YFSETQ. Partial CDR3 DNA: TGCGCCAGCAGCGTGGGACTAGCGGGAGCGCATGAG. Translated, it gives CASSVGLAGAHE. In full, the CDR3 is CASSVGLAGAHEQFF.

Turning to this clone: The read terminates 3 residues ahead of where the CDR3 ends, so the germline J gene completes it. This chain uses TRBV28 with TRBJ2-7, with D perhaps matching TRBD1 or TRBD2 (5 bases each). This CDR3 has 14 residues. Per germline, CDR1 MDHEN and CDR2 SYDVKM. V was cut by 7 bases and J by 2 bases, with 15 bases left in between. The CDR3 is CASKRAGPTYEQYF. The CDR3 DNA, read in part, is TGTGCCAGCAAGAGGGCAGGGCCTACCTACGAG.

As regards this clone: Read sequence stops 3 residues before the CDR3 end, and the germline J gene provides the missing end. This chain uses TRBV29-1 with TRBJ1-2; D unresolved. The V gene's germline CDR1 is SQVTM and CDR2 ANQGSEA. This CDR3 region has 11 residues. CDR3: CSVPRESSYTF. The DNA read from the CDR3 is TGCAGCGTTCCGCGCGAGTCTAGC.

Remarks on this clone: The read finishes 3 residues shy of the CDR3 end, and the germline J gene is used to complete it. The V and J genes are TRBV5-1 and TRBJ2-3; 10 positions agree with TRBD2. CDR1 is SGHRS, CDR2 YFSETQ, per germline. The ends lost 5 bases at V and 5 bases at J; junction bases unmatched: 8. CDR3 length: 15 amino acids. The DNA read from the CDR3 is TGCGCCAGCAGAACAGCGGGGGGGCCGGTAGATACG. Amino acid sequence: CASRTAGGPVDT. The complete CDR3 sequence is CASRTAGGPVDTQYF.

Worth noting for this clone: The read ends 3 residues early relative to the CDR3; the germline J gene fills the gap. The J gene is TRBJ2-7, the V gene TRBV19; D not resolved. V dropped 5 bases and J dropped 5 bases, with 16 bases sitting between them. CDR1 and CDR2 from the germline V gene are LNHDA and SQIVND (reference sequence). This CDR3 has 14 residues. CDR3 loop: CASSVSSPGHEQYF. The sequenced part of the CDR3 DNA is TGTGCCAGTAGTGTTTCGTCGCCCGGTCACGAG. The entire variable domain, with the rest obtained from reference TRBV19 and TRBJ2-7, is as follows: DGGITQSPKYLFRKEGQNVTLSCEQNLNHDAMYWYRQDPGQGLRLIYYSQIVNDFQKGDIAEGYSVSREKKESFPLTVTSAQKNPTAFYLCASSVSSPGHEQYFGPGTRLTVT.

Details on this clone: The read terminates 3 residues ahead of where the CDR3 ends, so the germline J gene completes it. The rearrangement joins TRBV5-5 to TRBJ1-2; D may be TRBD1 (6 bases). Trimming shortened V by 4 bases and J by 2 bases, and 15 bases separated the two germline ends. The CDR3 contains 15 residues. Germline V CDR1 and CDR2: SGHKS, YYEKEE (reference sequence). CDR3 bases read: TGTGCCAGCAGCCCCAACAGGGCGTTGAACTATGGC. Its translation: CASSPNRALNYG. The whole CDR3 is CASSPNRALNYGYTF.

Regarding this clone: From the germline J gene comes the end of the CDR3, since the read stops 3 residues before it. The chain employs TRBV2 and TRBJ2-3; no reliable D call. The length of the CDR3 is 13 residues. Per germline, CDR1 SNHLY and CDR2 FYNNEI. Trimming took 7 bases from V and 0 from J, leaving 8 bases between them. The part of the CDR3 DNA that was read is TGTGCCAGCAACATAAGAAGCACAGATACG. Residues: CASNIRSTDT. The whole CDR3 sequence is CASNIRSTDTQYF. The complete variable domain, with remaining parts taken from reference TRBV2 and TRBJ2-3, reads EPEVTQTPSHQVTQMGQEVILRCVPISNHLYFYWYRQILGQKVEFLVSFYNNEISEKSEIFDDQFSVERPDGSNFTLKIRSTKLEDSAMYFCASNIRSTDTQYFGPGTRLTVL.

In regard to this clone: The CDR3 end is not reached by the read, which stops 3 residues before it; the germline J gene fills it in. The chain uses TRBV13 and TRBJ1-1; TRBD1 agrees at 9 bases. CDR3 length: 15 amino acids. Trimming cost V 5 bases and J 5 bases; bases outside gene matches: 9. Germline CDR1 reads PRHDT; CDR2 reads FYEKMQ (reference sequence). The CDR3 protein is CASSTYRGRVTEAFF. The DNA read from the CDR3 is TGTGCCAGCAGCACGTACAGGGGGCGCGTAACTGAA.

Notes on this clone: The CDR3 end falls 3 residues outside the read, so it is completed with the germline J gene. The V call is TRBV7-9, the J call TRBJ1-1; TRBD1 matches at 7 bases. The CDR3 has 14 residues. Germline lookup yields CDR1 SEHNR and CDR2 FQNEAQ (reference sequence). CDR3: CASSSPLDRVVAFF. Partial CDR3 DNA: TGTGCCAGCAGCTCCCCCCTTGACAGGGTAGTC.

Details on this clone: The sequenced fragment ends 3 residues before the CDR3 boundary, so the rest is inferred from the germline J gene. The chain recombines TRBV7-3 with TRBJ2-5, with D perhaps assigned TRBD1 or TRBD2 (5 bases each). The CDR3 runs 13 residues. CDR1 and CDR2 from the germline V gene are SGHTA and FQGTGA. V dropped 0 bases and J dropped 7 bases, with 9 bases sitting between them. CDR3 sequence reads: CASSLTPRGTQYF. The DNA read from the CDR3 is TGTGCCAGCAGCTTAACCCCGAGGGGGACC.

About this clone itself: Read sequence stops 3 residues before the CDR3 end, and the germline J gene provides the missing end. The rearrangement uses TRBV7-2 and TRBJ1-2; 9 bases map to TRBD1. Germline V gene sequence: CDR1 SGHTA, CDR2 FQGNSA. The V gene end was trimmed by 10 bases and the J gene end by 0 bases; junction bases not matched to a gene: 3. The CDR3 sequence is 13 residues long. The CDR3 DNA, read in part, is TGTGCCACCCGGGACAGGGCTAACTATGGC. Its protein product is CATRDRANYG. The whole CDR3 region reads CATRDRANYGYTF.

Remarks on this clone: The CDR3 extends 3 residues past the end of the read, so its final part is completed from the germline J gene. The chain joins TRBV5-1 to TRBJ2-2; tentative D call: TRBD2 (5 bases). Trimming removed 4 bases at V and 0 bases at J, with 16 bases between. Germline V gene data show CDR1 as SGHRS and CDR2 as YFSETQ. The CDR3 has 17 amino acids. The CDR3 reads CASSPFPPGTNTGELFF. The DNA read from the CDR3 is TGCGCCAGCAGCCCCTTTCCCCCGGGGACGAACACCGGGGAG.

Remarks on this clone: Read coverage stops 3 residues before the CDR3 terminus; the germline J gene supplies the remainder. The genes are TRBV7-9 and TRBJ1-2; unclear D gene. The germline V gene has CDR1 SEHNR and CDR2 FQNEAQ (reference sequence). The CDR3 contains 14 residues. V lost 2 bases and J 4 bases, leaving 11 bases between the germline ends. Partial CDR3 DNA: TGTGCCAGCAGCTTACAGTTCCCCAGCTATGGC. Protein sequence: CASSLQFPSYG. The full CDR3 sequence reads CASSLQFPSYGYTF.

Of note for this clone: From the germline J gene comes the end of the CDR3, since the read stops 3 residues before it. This chain connects TRBV3-1 (or the pseudogene TRBV3-2) to TRBJ1-6; a possible D gene is TRBD1 (6 bases). The V gene's germline CDR1 is LGHDT and CDR2 YNNKEL (reference sequence). V gave up 3 bases and J gave up 11 bases, with 14 bases separating them. This CDR3 region has 14 residues. CDR3 sequence reads: CASSQGRGGPPLHF. The covered CDR3 bases are TGTGCCAGCAGCCAGGGGAGAGGGGGTCCACCC.

As concerns this clone: The CDR3 extends 3 residues past the end of the read, so its final part is completed from the germline J gene. V is TRBV4-2 and J is TRBJ2-5, with TRBD2 identical over 8 bases. CDR1 and CDR2 (germline): LGHNA, YNFKEQ. The CDR3 loop spans 18 amino acids. Losses at the gene ends were 0 bases for V and 4 bases for J; bases not matched to a gene: 13. CDR3 in amino acids: CASSQEGTGTGGGETQYF. Partial CDR3 DNA: TGTGCCAGCAGCCAAGAGGGAACCGGAACCGGGGGGGGAGAGACC.

On this clone itself: The junction departs from the called germline gene at one end, perhaps through a read error. CDR3 loop: CASSARATLTAYNSPLHF. The part of the CDR3 DNA that was read is TGCGCCAGCAGCGCCCGGGCAACCCTGACAGCATATAATTCACCC. The V call is TRBV4-2, the J call TRBJ1-6; possible D gene TRBD1, 5 bases. The observed sequence ends 3 residues before the CDR3 terminus, with the missing tail filled in from the germline J gene. Germline V gene lookup returns CDR1 LGHNA and CDR2 YNFKEQ. CDR3 size: 18 residues.

About this clone: The read ends 3 residues before the CDR3 terminus; that terminus is restored from the germline J gene. The chain has TRBV2 and TRBJ1-6; no reliable D call. This CDR3 has 17 residues. With 7 bases removed from V and 7 bases from J, the gap between germline ends came to 23 bases. Germline CDR1 SNHLY, CDR2 FYNNEI. The CDR3: CASTKNEGPEINSPLHF. The sequenced CDR3 bases are TGTGCCAGCACTAAGAACGAGGGCCCGGAGATCAATTCACCC.

A remark on this clone: The read terminates 3 residues ahead of where the CDR3 ends, so the germline J gene completes it. The genes are TRBV7-4 and TRBJ1-2; 11 bases are shared with TRBD1. The length of the CDR3 is 18 residues. Germline lookup yields CDR1 SGHVT and CDR2 SQSDAQ. The CDR3: CASSLDPSWTGGKYDYTF. Incomplete CDR3 DNA: TGTGCCAGCAGCTTAGATCCCAGCTGGACAGGGGGCAAATACGAC.

With regard to this clone: The read comes to an end 3 residues before the CDR3 does, leaving the germline J gene to fill in the end. The rearrangement links TRBV10-3 to TRBJ2-3; TRBD1 aligns across 10 bases. Germline CDR1 ENHRY, CDR2 SYGVKD. The CDR3 sequence is 14 residues long. The CDR3 is CAIRGTGENQPQYF. The sequenced part of the CDR3 DNA is TGTGCCATCAGGGGGACAGGGGAAAATCAGCCG.

Points on this clone: The read ends 3 residues early relative to the CDR3; the germline J gene fills the gap. V gene TRBV5-1 combines with J gene TRBJ2-3, with TRBD2 matching over 9 bases. The CDR3 totals 16 residues. Looked up from germline, CDR1 is SGHRS and CDR2 is YFSETQ. V dropped 0 bases and J dropped 3; count of bases not matched to a gene: 5. The sequenced CDR3 bases are TGCGCCAGCAGCTTGGCCCGACTAGCGGCTACAGATACG. Its protein product is CASSLARLAATDT. From start to end, the CDR3 is CASSLARLAATDTQYF.